At least ten counts were recorded for the clone carrying this TCR beta chain. Time point defined: newly diagnosed GD, antithyroid drugs for less than 3 months. RNA from PBMCs was the source of the TCR library. It was by American Thyroid Association guidelines that Graves' disease was diagnosed. This specimen comes from a study of regulatory T cells in long-lasting Graves disease. For TCR beta, libraries came from iRepertoire HTBI primers and Arm-PCR of CDR3 regions. TCRdb independently ran MiXCR on the multiplex PCR reads; one entry per CDR3 protein. The data hold around 450,000 distinct CDR3 sequences, with under 15% observed a single time. CDR3 length: 15 amino acids. V dropped 0 bases and J dropped 2 bases, with 10 bases sitting between them. The germline CDR1 and CDR2 sequences are SGHAT and FQNNGV. These data were likewise used in another study, on T cells in Graves' hyperthyroidism and ophthalmopathy. This second study says: Among clonotypes expanded in thyroid above 0.001, most were also found in blood. It was a median roughly 6.5 months before onset that the model predicted ophthalmopathy.

The sample consisted of peripheral blood mononuclear cells (PBMCs), taken at new diagnosis, from a patient treated with antithyroid drugs. The chain recombines TRBV11-2 with TRBJ1-2; D possibly corresponds to TRBD1 (6 bases). This TCR came from a woman under 40 with Graves disease. In DNA, the CDR3 is TGTGCCAGCAGCTTAGAGACAGGCGGGAACTATGGCTACACCTTC. Its protein product is CASSLETGGNYGYTF.